The 26 T cell receptor beta chains below come from one sample, sequenced in a study of shared clonotypes between healthy human individuals. Sequencing was performed with immunoSEQ multiplex PCR; in TCRdb, only in-frame clones are kept and a portion is missing. The sample shows 850,000 to 1,100,000 clones, roughly 77% of them seen only once. The specimen was memory CD4+ T cells from PBMCs. Subset indicated: CD45RA-negative fraction. Receptors were obtained from a man aged 18 to 35 in good health. Some clones in this sample may be carry-over from other donors' samples.

This clone was counted a few times. The rearrangement joins TRBV5-1 to TRBJ1-3; 12 bases match TRBD1. The CDR3 sequence is 18 residues long. Germline V gives CDR1 SGHRS, CDR2 YFSETQ. After removal of 0 bases from V and 2 bases from J, the junction contained 6 bases not matched to a gene. The CDR3 nucleotides read TGCGCCAGCAGCTTGGCCGCGGGGGACAGGGGGCCTGGAAACACCATATATTTT. Amino acids: CASSLAAGDRGPGNTIYF.

This chain uses TRBV18 with TRBJ2-5; D is unresolved. From germline, CDR1 is KGHSH and CDR2 LQKENI. Trimming pared 2 bases from V and 4 bases from J, leaving 11 bases between. This CDR3 comprises 14 residues. This chain's CDR3 is CASSPGRGPETQYF. The CDR3 coding sequence is TGTGCCAGCTCACCAGGCCGAGGCCCAGAGACCCAGTACTTC.

Concerning this clone itself: The sample contains more than one DNA sequence encoding this CDR3. The chain uses TRBV19 and TRBJ1-1; TRBD1 is a possible D gene (5 bases). V lost 5 bases and J lost 0, with 10 bases in between. The germline CDR1 and CDR2 sequences are LNHDA and SQIVND (reference sequence). CDR3 size: 14 residues. For the CDR3, the DNA is TGTGCCAGTAGTCGGGGGAGAGTGAACACTGAAGCTTTCTTT. Translating gives CASSRGRVNTEAFF.

The rearrangement uses TRBV28 and TRBJ1-5; possible D gene TRBD1, 5 bases. Germline CDR1 reads MDHEN; CDR2 reads SYDVKM. This CDR3 comprises 15 residues. Trimming left V 5 bases short and J 2 bases short, with 13 bases between. In nucleotides, the CDR3 is TGTGCCAGCAGTCCCTCAGGGTTGGGCAATCAGCCCCAGCATTTT. Its translation is CASSPSGLGNQPQHF.

This rearrangement joins TRBV7-8 to TRBJ1-1, with unresolved D. The CDR3 is made up of 13 amino acids. Germline V gene lookup returns CDR1 SGHVS and CDR2 FQNEAQ. The V and J ends lost 1 base and 11 bases respectively, with 14 bases between them. CDR3 sequence (DNA): TGTGCCAGCAGCTTAGGAGGGCAGTGGTGGGCTTTCTTT. Protein product: CASSLGGQWWAFF.

The chain links TRBV5-1 to TRBJ2-1; D gene ambiguous. V gave up 6 bases and J gave up 0 bases, with 13 bases separating them. The CDR3 spans 15 residues. Germline lookup yields CDR1 SGHRS and CDR2 YFSETQ. In DNA form, the CDR3 reads TGCGCCAGCAACGCCCGCACGAGCTCCTACAATGAGCAGTTCTTC. Encoded protein: CASNARTSSYNEQFF.

The chain couples TRBV11-2 to TRBJ2-5, with D unclear. V was clipped by 2 bases and J by 8 bases, with 6 bases between them. The CDR3 runs to 11 residues. CDR1 is SGHAT, CDR2 FQNNGV, per germline. In nucleotides, the CDR3 is TGTGCCAGCAGCTTACTCGGAACCCAGTACTTC. Its translation: CASSLLGTQYF.

Note on this clone: The sample has other DNA sequences that encode this CDR3 too. The chain employs TRBV2 and TRBJ2-5; 11 bases align to TRBD2. The V gene's germline CDR1 is SNHLY and CDR2 FYNNEI. V dropped 4 bases and J dropped 4; count of bases not matched to a gene: 2. CDR3 length: 14 residues. The CDR3 sequence is CASSGLAGGETQYF. The CDR3 bases are TGTGCCAGCAGTGGCCTAGCGGGAGGAGAGACCCAGTACTTC. Full variable domain (remainder filled in from reference TRBV2 and TRBJ2-5): EPEVTQTPSHQVTQMGQEVILRCVPISNHLYFYWYRQILGQKVEFLVSFYNNEISEKSEIFDDQFSVERPDGSNFTLKIRSTKLEDSAMYFCASSGLAGGETQYFGPGTRLLVL.

The chain's CDR3 is CASSDDRGIYNEQFF. For the CDR3, the DNA is TGTGCCAGCAGTGACGACAGGGGGATCTACAATGAGCAGTTCTTC. The genes are TRBV2 and TRBJ2-1, with 9 bases matching TRBD1. Trimming cost V 3 bases and J 3 bases; bases outside gene matches: 3. The germline V gene encodes CDR1 SNHLY and CDR2 FYNNEI. The CDR3 runs 15 residues.

CDR3 bases: TGTGCCAGCAGTTTATGGGCGTCTCTTCAAAACACCGGGGAGCTGTTTTTT. Its translation is CASSLWASLQNTGELFF. The gene calls are TRBV27 and TRBJ2-2; D gene unclear. This CDR3 is 17 amino acids long. Germline CDR1 MNHEY, CDR2 SMNVEV (reference sequence). V lost 1 base and J 2 bases, leaving 14 bases between the germline ends.

V is TRBV19 and J is TRBJ2-7; tentatively, D is TRBD1 (6 bases). The CDR3 covers 15 residues. The ends were cut back, 4 bases at V and 3 bases at J, with 16 bases in the middle. Germline V gene sequence: CDR1 LNHDA, CDR2 SQIVND (reference sequence). The CDR3: CASSSRDINFYEQYF. DNA for the CDR3: TGTGCCAGTAGTAGCCGGGACATCAATTTCTACGAGCAGTACTTC.

The chain joins TRBV11-2 to TRBJ1-2, with D possibly matching TRBD1 (5 bases). The CDR3 is 15 residues long. Germline loops: CDR1 SGHAT, CDR2 FQNNGV. V gave up 5 bases and J gave up 1 base, with 14 bases separating them. The CDR3 bases are TGTGCCAGCAGCCGCGACAGACTAAGTAACTATGGCTACACCTTC. Protein sequence: CASSRDRLSNYGYTF.

This clone was recorded a few times. The rearrangement joins TRBV10-3 to TRBJ1-5; D is undetermined. Per the germline V gene, CDR1 is ENHRY and CDR2 is SYGVKD. V lost 1 base to trimming and J lost 7 bases, with 5 bases between them. The CDR3 totals 12 residues. CDR3 region: CAISEYPQPQHF. As DNA, the CDR3 is TGTGCCATCAGTGAGTACCCCCAGCCCCAGCATTTT.

This clone came up many times. The rearrangement joins TRBV5-4 to TRBJ2-7; 15 positions agree with TRBD2. The CDR3 runs 18 residues. V lost 0 bases, J lost 2 bases, and 6 bases stayed unmatched. CDR1 and CDR2 from the germline V gene are SGHNT and YYREEE (reference sequence). CDR3 sequence reads: CASSLDGLAGGGTYEQYF. As DNA, the CDR3 is TGTGCCAGCAGCTTGGATGGACTAGCGGGAGGGGGAACCTACGAGCAGTACTTC.

This clone was counted between two and nine times. The genes are TRBV11-2 and TRBJ2-1, with D possibly matching TRBD1 (6 bases). The CDR3 length is 15 residues. Trimming shortened V by 5 bases and J by 0 bases, and 11 bases separated the two germline ends. Germline V gene data show CDR1 as SGHAT and CDR2 as FQNNGV. Written as DNA, the CDR3 is TGTGCCAGCAGCCGGACGGACAGCTCCTACAATGAGCAGTTCTTC. Translation: CASSRTDSSYNEQFF. Full variable domain (missing parts from reference TRBV11-2 and TRBJ2-1): EAGVAQSPRYKIIEKRQSVAFWCNPISGHATLYWYQQILGQGPKLLIQFQNNGVVDDSQLPKDRFSAERLKGVDSTLKIQPAKLEDSAVYLCASSRTDSSYNEQFFGPGTRLTVL.

J is TRBJ2-4 and V is TRBV15, with D perhaps being TRBD1 or TRBD2 (5 bases each). From germline, CDR1 is LNHNV and CDR2 YYDKDF (reference sequence). The CDR3 has 13 amino acids. V was trimmed by 8 bases and J by 5 bases, leaving 13 bases between them. The DNA for the CDR3 is TGTGCCACCGGGACCGCTAGCCAAAACATTCAGTACTTC. Translating it yields CATGTASQNIQYF.

The J gene is TRBJ1-1, the V gene TRBV5-4; the D gene is possibly TRBD1 (5 bases). From germline, CDR1 is SGHNT and CDR2 YYREEE (reference sequence). The V end lost 0 bases, the J end lost 6 bases, and 9 bases lay between the germline ends. The CDR3 contains 13 residues. This chain's CDR3 is CASSLVSGPEAFF. In DNA, the CDR3 is TGTGCCAGCAGCTTGGTTTCGGGGCCTGAAGCTTTCTTT.

V usage is TRBV28 and J usage is TRBJ1-2, with TRBD1 matching over 8 bases. J gave up 8 bases and V 0 bases, and 14 bases lay outside the gene matches. The CDR3 is made up of 17 amino acids. Germline loops: CDR1 MDHEN, CDR2 SYDVKM. As DNA, the CDR3 is TGTGCCAGCAGTTTATGGCACGCTGGGCAGGGGGCGCACGGCTACACCTTC. It codes for CASSLWHAGQGAHGYTF.

This clone showed up just a few times. The chain links TRBV6-7 to TRBJ2-7, with D perhaps TRBD2 (5 bases). TRBV6-7 is treated as an ORF (open reading frame) with a function not yet certain. The CDR3 is made up of 13 amino acids. Trimming shortened V by 11 bases and J by 2 bases, and 16 bases separated the two germline ends. The CDR3 DNA reads TGTGCCGGCTGCCAGCGGTTAGCCTACGAGCAGTACTTC. It encodes CAGCQRLAYEQYF.

Written as DNA, the CDR3 is TGTGCCAGCAGTGAAAGCCGAACTAGGGACTATGGCTACACCTTC. Its translation: CASSESRTRDYGYTF. The chain combines TRBV6-1 with TRBJ1-2; D is uncertain. Trimming removed 2 bases at V and 3 bases at J, with 13 bases between. Per the germline V gene, CDR1 is MNHNS and CDR2 is SASEGT. The CDR3 contains 15 residues.

The chain links TRBV2 to TRBJ2-7; no clear D gene. Between the trimmed V and J ends, which lost 7 bases and 3 bases, there was a span of 16 bases. The CDR3 consists of 14 residues. CDR1 and CDR2 from the germline V gene are SNHLY and FYNNEI. CDR3 protein: CASKVDRPYYEQYF. CDR3 sequence (DNA): TGTGCCAGCAAGGTTGATAGGCCATACTACGAGCAGTACTTC.

The gene calls are TRBV4-2 and TRBJ2-7; D gene uncertain. From germline, CDR1 is LGHNA and CDR2 YNFKEQ. V lost 0 bases and J 5 bases, leaving 5 bases between the germline ends. The CDR3 extends over 12 amino acids. CDR3 DNA sequence: TGTGCCAGCAGCCAAGATCCCCACGAGCAGTACTTC. This gives the protein CASSQDPHEQYF.

The chain employs TRBV23-1 and TRBJ1-1, with D uncertain. TRBV23-1 falls under the ORF class, with uncertain function. The V and J ends lost 4 bases and 11 bases respectively, with 5 bases between them. The CDR3 is 9 amino acids. The CDR3 protein is CASSPRAFF. For the CDR3, the DNA is TGCGCCAGCAGTCCCCGGGCTTTCTTT.

This clone was picked up many times. The V gene is TRBV4-1, the J gene TRBJ2-2, with 8 bases that match TRBD2. Germline-derived CDR1 and CDR2 are MGHRA and YSYEKL. V shed 1 base, J shed 3 bases, and the junction held 4 bases outside the gene matches. The length of the CDR3 is 16 residues. For the CDR3, the DNA is TGCGCCAGCAGCCAAGGTCAGCGGGGGTACACCGGGGAGCTGTTTTTT. It is translated as CASSQGQRGYTGELFF.

V and J are TRBV4-2 and TRBJ1-1; no clear D. Germline V gene sequence: CDR1 LGHNA, CDR2 YNFKEQ. The CDR3 extends over 16 amino acids. Trimming cost V 0 bases and J 0 bases, with 11 bases left between them. The CDR3 is CASSQDTSGLNTEAFF. The DNA for the CDR3 is TGTGCCAGCAGCCAAGATACGTCAGGTCTGAACACTGAAGCTTTCTTT.

The chain combines TRBV6-1 with TRBJ2-7; D call uncertain. The germline V gene has CDR1 MNHNS and CDR2 SASEGT. The V end lost 8 bases, the J end lost 6 bases, and 23 bases lay between the germline ends. CDR3 length: 15 residues. The CDR3 region has the DNA TGTGCCAGCGAAGTCCAAGGATACTCACGCGCCGAGCAGTACTTC. This codes for CASEVQGYSRAEQYF.